A single sample is the source of the 23 T cell receptor beta chains below, sequenced in a study of blood T cell repertoires in COVID-19. The protocol was immunoSEQ multiplex PCR, while the TCRdb copy is restricted to in-frame clones and leaves out a portion. Of roughly 230,000 clones in the sample, approximately 80% were seen once. The sample consisted of peripheral blood. Receptor source: a woman aged 50 to 60 with acute or convalescent COVID-19.

The table lists this clone with a count of one. The chain combines TRBV5-6 with TRBJ2-1; 7 bases map to TRBD2. The CDR3 loop spans 16 amino acids. Trimming cost V 4 bases and J 4 bases; bases outside gene matches: 11. CDR1 is SGHDT, CDR2 YYEEEE, per germline. The CDR3 region is CASSNQARERYNEQFF. CDR3 DNA sequence: TGTGCCAGCAGCAACCAGGCGCGGGAGAGATACAATGAGCAGTTCTTC.

The chain combines TRBV30 with TRBJ1-6; 7 positions match TRBD1. V lost 3 bases to trimming and J lost 14 bases; unmatched junction nucleotides: 7. The CDR3 sequence is 12 residues long. Germline values: CDR1 GTSNPN, CDR2 SVGIG (reference sequence). The CDR3 sequence: CAWSPWQGALHF. The DNA for the CDR3 is TGTGCCTGGAGCCCATGGCAGGGGGCCCTCCACTTT.

This sequence joins TRBV5-4 and TRBJ2-2; D perhaps matches TRBD1 (5 bases). The V gene's germline CDR1 is SGHNT and CDR2 YYREEE (reference sequence). The CDR3 consists of 14 residues. Trimming left V 4 bases short and J 6 bases short, with 13 bases between. The CDR3 loop is CASSPEVGAGELFF. The CDR3 DNA follows: TGTGCCAGCAGCCCCGAAGTAGGGGCCGGGGAGCTGTTTTTT. The variable domain in full, with the rest retrieved from reference TRBV5-4 and TRBJ2-2, is ETGVTQSPTHLIKTRGQQVTLRCSSQSGHNTVSWYQQALGQGPQFIFQYYREEENGRGNFPPRFSGLQFPNYSSELNVNALELDDSALYLCASSPEVGAGELFFGEGSRLTVL.

V gene TRBV30 combines with J gene TRBJ2-6, with TRBD1 matching 10 bases. V trimming: 2 bases; J trimming: 2 bases; junction bases outside the gene matches: 9. This CDR3 has 18 amino acids. Per germline, CDR1 GTSNPN and CDR2 SVGIG (reference sequence). CDR3 DNA sequence: TGTGCCTGGAGTCCACCGGGACAGGGGACGACTGGGGCCAACGTCCTGACTTTC. This encodes CAWSPPGQGTTGANVLTF.

The CDR3: CASSSPGQGPGELFF. The CDR3 DNA sequence: TGTGCCAGCAGCTCTCCGGGACAGGGACCCGGGGAGCTGTTTTTT. The chain is built from TRBV11-3 and TRBJ2-2, with TRBD1 matching over 9 bases. Germline CDR1 SGHNT, CDR2 YENEEA. This CDR3 region has 15 residues. V lost 4 bases to trimming and J lost 6 bases; unmatched junction nucleotides: 6.

V and J are TRBV14 and TRBJ2-1; 10 nucleotides match TRBD2. Germline CDR1 reads SGHDN; CDR2 reads FVKESK. Trimming took 4 bases from V and 4 from J; bases not matched to a gene: 10. CDR3 size: 17 residues. CDR3 nucleotide sequence: TGTGCCAGCAGCCCCTGGGGTAGCGGGGGGCGGTACAATGAGCAGTTCTTC. This sequence encodes CASSPWGSGGRYNEQFF.

The chain couples TRBV4-2 to TRBJ1-6; a possible D gene is TRBD1 (6 bases). V lost 1 base and J 10 bases, leaving 14 bases between the germline ends. Germline loops: CDR1 LGHNA, CDR2 YNFKEQ. The CDR3 length is 15 residues. The CDR3 sequence: CASSQGGQGGSPLHF. CDR3 coding DNA: TGTGCCAGCAGCCAAGGGGGGCAGGGCGGATCACCCCTCCACTTT.

The J gene is TRBJ2-2, the V gene TRBV9, with D unresolved. Germline assignment: CDR1 SGDLS and CDR2 YYNGEE. This CDR3 is 12 amino acids long. The ends were cut back, 0 bases at V and 5 bases at J, with 2 bases in the middle. CDR3 in DNA: TGTGCCAGCAGCGTAGTAACCGGGGAGCTGTTTTTT. It is translated as CASSVVTGELFF. Full variable domain (missing parts from reference TRBV9 and TRBJ2-2): DSGVTQTPKHLITATGQRVTLRCSPRSGDLSVYWYQQSLDQGLQFLIQYYNGEERAKGNILERFSAQQFPDLHSELNLSSLELGDSALYFCASSVVTGELFFGEGSRLTVL.

The rearrangement links TRBV11-2 to TRBJ2-7; D remains unclear. V lost 4 bases to trimming and J lost 7 bases, with 14 bases between them. The length of the CDR3 is 13 residues. The germline V gene encodes CDR1 SGHAT and CDR2 FQNNGV. CDR3 region: CASSSASVGEQYF. The CDR3 bases are TGTGCCAGCAGCTCCGCCTCCGTCGGGGAGCAGTACTTC.

The rearrangement links TRBV18 to TRBJ1-1; D uncertain. Germline CDR1 is KGHSH and CDR2 is LQKENI. Trimming stripped 5 bases from V and 2 bases from J, with 21 bases between. There are 17 residues in the CDR3. The chain's CDR3 is CASSSYPPGRINTEAFF. CDR3 DNA sequence: TGTGCCAGCTCATCTTACCCCCCGGGAAGGATAAACACTGAAGCTTTCTTT.

CDR3 sequence reads: CASRTGTGFATNEKLFF. CDR3 DNA: TGTGCCAGCAGAACCGGGACAGGGTTTGCAACTAATGAAAAACTGTTTTTT. The chain is built from TRBV25-1 and TRBJ1-4, with 9 bases that match TRBD1. CDR1 and CDR2 from the germline V gene are MGHDK and SYGVNS. The CDR3 extends over 17 amino acids. After removal of 6 bases from V and 0 bases from J, the junction contained 8 bases not matched to a gene.

The J gene is TRBJ2-1, the V gene TRBV6-2 or TRBV6-3; 8 bases agree with TRBD2. Trimming cost V 5 bases and J 11 bases; bases outside gene matches: 8. Germline values: CDR1 MNHEY, CDR2 SVGEGT. There are 13 residues in the CDR3. CDR3 sequence (DNA): TGTGCCAGCAGTCAAGGACTAGCCCCCCAGCAGTTCTTC. This translates into CASSQGLAPQQFF.

This chain connects TRBV28 to TRBJ1-1; TRBD1 agrees at 7 bases. J gave up 2 bases and V 6 bases, and 3 bases lay outside the gene matches. Germline CDR1 reads MDHEN; CDR2 reads SYDVKM. This CDR3 is built from 13 residues. The CDR3 loop reads CASRTGFNTEAFF. In DNA form, the CDR3 reads TGTGCCAGCAGGACAGGGTTTAACACTGAAGCTTTCTTT.

V gene TRBV30 combines with J gene TRBJ1-2, with TRBD1 matching over 7 bases. The CDR3 runs to 13 residues. With 4 bases clipped from V and 8 bases from J, the junction kept 10 bases outside the gene matches. Germline-derived CDR1 and CDR2 are GTSNPN and SVGIG (reference sequence). The CDR3 sequence: CAWTLAGGTGYTF. CDR3 DNA: TGTGCCTGGACCTTGGCAGGGGGAACGGGCTACACCTTC.

The CDR3 spells CASSTQREAGETQYF. DNA for the CDR3: TGTGCCAGTAGTACCCAGCGGGAGGCCGGGGAGACCCAGTACTTC. The J gene is TRBJ2-5, the V gene TRBV19; 9 bases agree with TRBD2. This CDR3 contains 15 residues. Germline loops: CDR1 LNHDA, CDR2 SQIVND (reference sequence). J lost 5 bases, V lost 4 bases, and 8 bases had no gene match. The whole variable domain, remainder taken from reference TRBV19 and TRBJ2-5, is DGGITQSPKYLFRKEGQNVTLSCEQNLNHDAMYWYRQDPGQGLRLIYYSQIVNDFQKGDIAEGYSVSREKKESFPLTVTSAQKNPTAFYLCASSTQREAGETQYFGPGTRLLVL.

J is TRBJ2-1 and V is TRBV25-1, with D possibly TRBD2 on 5 matching bases. The ends were cut back, 7 bases at V and 12 bases at J, with 13 bases in the middle. The CDR3 consists of 11 residues. The germline gives CDR1 MGHDK, CDR2 SYGVNS. CDR3 bases: TGTGCCAGCACCCCGGGGTTTGTGCAGTTCTTC. Translation: CASTPGFVQFF. Complete variable domain (other parts from reference TRBV25-1 and TRBJ2-1): EADIYQTPRYLVIGTGKKITLECSQTMGHDKMYWYQQDPGMELHLIHYSYGVNSTEKGDLSSESTVSRIRTEHFPLTLESARPSHTSQYLCASTPGFVQFFGPGTRLTVL.

This chain links TRBV6-1 with TRBJ1-5; a weak D match, TRBD1 (6 bases). This CDR3 has 14 amino acids. The ends were cut back, 6 bases at V and 6 bases at J, with 15 bases in the middle. Per germline, CDR1 MNHNS and CDR2 SASEGT. The CDR3 DNA is TGTGCCAGCAGGGGAGGCGGGGGCACTCAGCCCCAGCATTTT. This gives the protein CASRGGGGTQPQHF.

V usage is TRBV30 and J usage is TRBJ2-5, with D tentatively TRBD1 (7 bases). The germline gives CDR1 GTSNPN, CDR2 SVGIG (reference sequence). Trimming took 3 bases from V and 5 from J, leaving 16 bases between them. The CDR3 consists of 14 residues. CDR3 residues: CAWSPGGGRETQYF. The CDR3 bases are TGTGCCTGGAGCCCCGGAGGGGGCAGGGAGACCCAGTACTTC.

The chain links TRBV5-6 to TRBJ1-2; D possibly corresponds to TRBD1 (5 bases). There are 15 residues in the CDR3. Trimming shortened V by 0 bases and J by 4 bases, and 13 bases separated the two germline ends. The V gene's germline CDR1 is SGHDT and CDR2 YYEEEE. The CDR3 loop reads CASSLESQGGYGYTF. CDR3 sequence (DNA): TGTGCCAGCAGCTTGGAGTCGCAGGGCGGCTATGGCTACACCTTC.

The chain uses TRBV5-1 and TRBJ2-2, with TRBD2 matching 12 bases. Trimming took 4 bases from V and 2 from J; bases not matched to a gene: 3. CDR3 length: 16 residues. The germline CDR1 and CDR2 sequences are SGHRS and YFSETQ. The CDR3 loop is CASSQTSGRNTGELFF. The CDR3 nucleotides read TGCGCCAGCAGCCAGACTAGCGGGAGAAACACCGGGGAGCTGTTTTTT.

V and J are TRBV5-1 and TRBJ2-1; 9 bases are shared with TRBD1. Germline lookup yields CDR1 SGHRS and CDR2 YFSETQ. J gave up 4 bases and V 3 bases, and 5 bases lay outside the gene matches. This CDR3 has 15 residues. The CDR3 region has the DNA TGCGCCAGCAGCTCCGGGACAGGGAAATACAATGAGCAGTTCTTC. As protein: CASSSGTGKYNEQFF.

This clone came up once. The gene calls are TRBV18 and TRBJ1-4; 11 positions match TRBD1. J gave up 8 bases and V 6 bases, and 5 bases lay outside the gene matches. Germline CDR1 and CDR2: KGHSH and LQKENI. This CDR3 region has 14 residues. The CDR3 loop reads CASSMDRGLEKLFF. The CDR3 coding sequence is TGTGCCAGCTCCATGGACAGGGGGCTCGAAAAACTGTTTTTT.

The rearrangement links TRBV7-7 to TRBJ2-1, with 11 bases matching TRBD2. The CDR3 sequence is 15 residues long. V was pared by 5 bases and J by 8 bases, with 8 bases of the junction left unmatched. The germline V gene encodes CDR1 SSHAT and CDR2 FNYEAQ (reference sequence). The CDR3 is CASSQNSGRAYEQFF. The CDR3 bases are TGTGCCAGCAGCCAAAATAGCGGGAGGGCTTATGAGCAGTTCTTC. Combining the CDR3 with reference TRBV7-7 and TRBJ2-1 gives the whole variable domain GAGVSQSPRYKVTKRGQDVTLRCDPISSHATLYWYQQALGQGPEFLTYFNYEAQPDKSGLPSDRFSAERPEGSISTLTIQRTEQRDSAMYRCASSQNSGRAYEQFFGPGTRLTVL.